This T cell receptor (beta chain) was found in a study of CD8+CD57+ T cells in acquired aplastic anemia. The CDR3 covers 14 residues. Germline-derived CDR1 and CDR2 are DFQATT and SNEGSKA (reference sequence). Trimming at V came to 3 bases and at J to 5 bases, leaving 9 bases not matched to a gene. Patients chosen for sequencing had shown CD8+CD57+ cell expansion by flow cytometry. For CDR3 and TCR beta VDJ profiling, genomic DNA was the template used. MiXCR, run by TCRdb on the reads, gives a single entry per CDR3 protein. The sample contains around 150,000 distinct CDR3 sequences, around half of which appear only once.

The genes are TRBV20-1 and TRBJ2-5; TRBD1 matches at 7 bases. The receptor's source is a human donor with aplastic anemia. The specimen sequenced was sorted CD4+, CD8+, or CD8+CD57+ T cells (not recorded which) from PBMCs. The CDR3: CSARVRGFGETQYF. The CDR3 nucleotides are TGCAGTGCTAGGGTCAGGGGGTTCGGGGAGACCCAGTACTTC.